This T cell receptor (beta chain) was recovered during a study of T cell changes during pregnancy in multiple sclerosis. Method: immunoSEQ multiplex PCR; TCRdb's copy keeps in-frame clones and lacks some. The table lists 80,000 or so clones, 92% of them singletons, with around 3% in the top ten. The V end was cut by 4 bases, the J end by 4 bases, with 20 bases between. Germline CDR1 reads SGDLS; CDR2 reads YYNGEE. The CDR3 totals 16 residues. The sample in question was peripheral blood, obtained before pregnancy. The rearrangement joins TRBV9 to TRBJ1-2; possible D gene TRBD1, 6 bases. The clonotype originates from a female donor with multiple sclerosis, enrolled in a pregnancy study. In nucleotides, the CDR3 is TGTGCCAGCAGCCTTCTACCAGGGGCCTTAACCTATGGCTACACCTTC. Protein sequence: CASSLLPGALTYGYTF. The full variable domain, with the rest looked up from reference TRBV9 and TRBJ1-2, is DSGVTQTPKHLITATGQRVTLRCSPRSGDLSVYWYQQSLDQGLQFLIQYYNGEERAKGNILERFSAQQFPDLHSELNLSSLELGDSALYFCASSLLPGALTYGYTFGSGTRLTVV.